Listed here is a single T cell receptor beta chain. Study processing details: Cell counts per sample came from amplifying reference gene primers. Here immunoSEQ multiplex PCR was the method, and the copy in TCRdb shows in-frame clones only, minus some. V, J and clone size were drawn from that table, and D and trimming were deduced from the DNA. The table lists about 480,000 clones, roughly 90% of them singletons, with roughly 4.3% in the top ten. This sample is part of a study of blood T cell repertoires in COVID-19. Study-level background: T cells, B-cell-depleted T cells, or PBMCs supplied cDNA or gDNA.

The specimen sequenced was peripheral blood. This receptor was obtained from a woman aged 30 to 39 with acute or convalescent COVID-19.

The CDR3 coding sequence is TGCAGCGTTGAAGCTGGGACAAAGTACGAGCAGTACTTC. It translates to CSVEAGTKYEQYF. The chain combines TRBV29-1 with TRBJ2-7, with D perhaps matching TRBD1 (6 bases). Trimming took 1 base from V and 4 from J, leaving 11 bases between them. The germline V gene has CDR1 SQVTM and CDR2 ANQGSEA. The CDR3 sequence is 13 residues long.